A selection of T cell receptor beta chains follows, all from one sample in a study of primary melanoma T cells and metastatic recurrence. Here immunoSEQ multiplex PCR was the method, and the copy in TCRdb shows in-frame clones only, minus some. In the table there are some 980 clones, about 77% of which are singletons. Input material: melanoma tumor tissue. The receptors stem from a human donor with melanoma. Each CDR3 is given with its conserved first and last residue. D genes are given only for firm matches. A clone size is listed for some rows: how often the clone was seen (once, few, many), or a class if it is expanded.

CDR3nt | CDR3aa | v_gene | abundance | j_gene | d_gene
TGCGCCAGCAGCCATGGTAGGGGGTTCCAAGAGACCCAGTACTTC | CASSHGRGFQETQYF | TRBV4-1 | NA | TRBJ2-5 | NA
TGTGCCATCAGTCCTAGCGGGAGGGCCGAAGAGACCCAGTACTTC | CAISPSGRAEETQYF | TRBV6-8 | NA | TRBJ2-5 | TRBD2
TGCGCCAGCAGTCTTCGGGACAGGGGGCATAGAAACACTGAAGCTTTCTTT | CASSLRDRGHRNTEAFF | TRBV23-1 | NA | TRBJ1-1 | TRBD1
TGTGCCAGCAGCGCAGGGGGGTGGGGATCACCCCTCCACTTT | CASSAGGWGSPLHF | TRBV11-3 | NA | TRBJ1-6 | TRBD1
TGTGCCAGCAGTTACAAGGACAGGGGGTATGGCTACACCTTC | CASSYKDRGYGYTF | TRBV6-8 | once | TRBJ1-2 | TRBD1
TGTGCCAGCAGCCCCAGGCTAGTAGGGGCGAGCTCCTACAATAAGCAGTTCTTC | CASSPRLVGASSYNKQFF | TRBV14 | NA | TRBJ2-1 | NA
TGTGCCAGCAGCCAAGCGGCGTCGTACAGGGCTGGCGAGCAGTACTTC | CASSQAASYRAGEQYF | TRBV14 | NA | TRBJ2-7 | NA
TGTGCCACCCGTCTTCGGCAAAACACAGATACGCAGTATTTT | CATRLRQNTDTQYF | TRBV6-8 | NA | TRBJ2-3 | NA
TGCGCCAGCAGCTTGGGGCCTATGAGCGAGCAGTACTTC | CASSLGPMSEQYF | TRBV23-1 | few | TRBJ2-7 | NA
TGCGCCAGCAGCGCGGACAGGATCTATGGCTACACCTTC | CASSADRIYGYTF | TRBV10-1 | NA | TRBJ1-2 | TRBD1
TGTGCCAGCAGCTTAGATCGTTGGTACAGCTCAACTAATGAAAAACTGTTTTTT | CASSLDRWYSSTNEKLFF | TRBV11-3 | NA | TRBJ1-4 | NA
TGCGCCAGCAGTGGGTCGGACAGGGGATACAATGAGCAGTTCTTC | CASSGSDRGYNEQFF | TRBV10-2 | NA | TRBJ2-1 | TRBD1
TGTGCCAGCTCACGGGGGAGTCAGACTTACGAGCAGTACTTC | CASSRGSQTYEQYF | TRBV18 | few | TRBJ2-7 | NA
TGTGCCACCAGCCCCGAGGTCGGGATCTTTGGCTACACCTTC | CATSPEVGIFGYTF | TRBV15 | NA | TRBJ1-2 | NA
TGCGCCAGCAGCGTGACTAGCGCCTACACAGATACGCAGTATTTT | CASSVTSAYTDTQYF | TRBV5-1 | NA | TRBJ2-3 | TRBD2
TGTGCCACCCAGGGTTTCGCGTATCAGCCCCAGCATTTT | CATQGFAYQPQHF | TRBV28 | NA | TRBJ1-5 | NA
TGTGCCATCAGTGGAGGGGCCGGGGAGCTGTTTTTT | CAISGGAGELFF | TRBV6-8 | NA | TRBJ2-2 | NA
TGTGCTAGCAGCTCCTCCTCTGGGGCCAACGTCCTGACTTTC | CASSSSSGANVLTF | TRBV11-3 | NA | TRBJ2-6 | NA
TGCGCCAGCAGCCTATGGACCGCAAATGAGCAGTTCTTC | CASSLWTANEQFF | TRBV23-1 | NA | TRBJ2-1 | NA
TGCGCCAGCAGCTTGGTGTGGACAGGGAGGGGCACTGAAGCTTTCTTT | CASSLVWTGRGTEAFF | TRBV23-1 | few | TRBJ1-1 | TRBD1
TGTGCCAGCAGTCCACGGGACGGTACTAACTATGGCTACACCTTC | CASSPRDGTNYGYTF | TRBV6-8 | NA | TRBJ1-2 | NA
TGCAGCGTGATCCGGGACAACAATCAGCCCCAGCATTTT | CSVIRDNNQPQHF | TRBV29-1 | NA | TRBJ1-5 | NA
TGTGCCAGCAGCTTAGGTCGGGACAGGTATACGCAGTATTTT | CASSLGRDRYTQYF | TRBV11-3 | NA | TRBJ2-3 | TRBD1
TGTGCCAGCAGCCACTCAGGGTATGGAGGCTATGGCTACACCTTC | CASSHSGYGGYGYTF | TRBV14 | once | TRBJ1-2 | NA
TGTGCCAGCAGCTACCCTCCATCCTTTGCAACTAATGAAAAACTGTTTTTT | CASSYPPSFATNEKLFF | TRBV11-3 | few | TRBJ1-4 | NA
TGTGCCAGCAGCCCGGGAGGGAGTAGCAATCAGCCCCAGCATTTT | CASSPGGSSNQPQHF | TRBV11-3 | few | TRBJ1-5 | NA
TGTGCCAGCCTACTCGGGACAGGCGGACGCTCTGGAAACACCATATATTTT | CASLLGTGGRSGNTIYF | TRBV11-3 | NA | TRBJ1-3 | TRBD1
TGTGCCAGCACCCGGTTCCGGGAAAATGAAAAACTGTTTTTT | CASTRFRENEKLFF | TRBV11-3 | NA | TRBJ1-4 | NA
TGTGCCTGGAGCCTGACAGGGGGTATCGCCGGGGAGCTGTTTTTT | CAWSLTGGIAGELFF | TRBV30 | NA | TRBJ2-2 | TRBD1
TGTGCCAGCTCACTCGGGGGGGGGAACACTGAAGCTTTCTTT | CASSLGGGNTEAFF | TRBV18 | NA | TRBJ1-1 | NA
TGTGCCAGCAGTGCGGACAGGGAAGGTTCGGGCTTCACAGATACGCAGTATTTT | CASSADREGSGFTDTQYF | TRBV28 | few | TRBJ2-3 | TRBD1
TGTGCCAGCAGCCAAGTGAGTTCACCAACAGAGACCCAGTACTTC | CASSQVSSPTETQYF | TRBV14 | NA | TRBJ2-5 | NA
TGCGCCAGCAGCCAAGAGGGACAGGGAACGAAATATGGCTACACCTTC | CASSQEGQGTKYGYTF | TRBV1 | NA | TRBJ1-2 | NA
TGTGCCAGCAATAGCGGCAGCTCCTACAATGAGCAGTTCTTC | CASNSGSSYNEQFF | TRBV6-8 | NA | TRBJ2-1 | NA
TGCGCCAGCAGTGACGACAGGGGGCGTTTCTACGAGCAGTACTTC | CASSDDRGRFYEQYF | TRBV10-2 | NA | TRBJ2-7 | TRBD1
TGTGCCAGCAGTCCTATGGGAGCGGGGGGCTCCTACAATGAGCAGTTCTTC | CASSPMGAGGSYNEQFF | TRBV28 | NA | TRBJ2-1 | TRBD2
TGTGCCAGTAGTAACGGGGCAGCCTACGAGCAGTACTTC | CASSNGAAYEQYF | TRBV19 | NA | TRBJ2-7 | NA
TGTGCCAGCAAGCGGGAACGCAATGAGCAGTTCTTC | CASKRERNEQFF | TRBV6-8 | NA | TRBJ2-1 | TRBD2
TGTGCCAGCAGCTTTTCGCCTGGGAATACTGAAGCTTTCTTT | CASSFSPGNTEAFF | TRBV11-3 | NA | TRBJ1-1 | NA
TGTGCCAGCAGCCAAGCGCGGGAGAAATTTGAGCAGTTCTTC | CASSQAREKFEQFF | TRBV14 | once | TRBJ2-1 | TRBD2
TGTGCCAGCAGCCCCGGTGGGGCGAGAGAGACCCAGTACTTC | CASSPGGARETQYF | TRBV7-7 | NA | TRBJ2-5 | NA
TGTGCCAGTAGTATAAGAACAGGAGCTAACTATGGCTACACCTTC | CASSIRTGANYGYTF | TRBV19 | NA | TRBJ1-2 | NA
TGTGCCAGTAGTATCGGCTTGGGACAGGTTATTTCTGGGGCCAACGTCCTGACTTTC | CASSIGLGQVISGANVLTF | TRBV19 | NA | TRBJ2-6 | TRBD1
TGTGCCACCAGCAGAGGGGGGCTAGCGGGAATCGACGAGCAGTACTTC | CATSRGGLAGIDEQYF | TRBV15 | NA | TRBJ2-7 | TRBD2
TGTGCCATCAGGGTCAAGGGGAACACTGAAGCTTTCTTT | CAIRVKGNTEAFF | TRBV6-8 | few | TRBJ1-1 | NA
TGTGCCAGCAGTTACCTTGGACTAGCGGGATCGACGAACGAGCAGTACTTC | CASSYLGLAGSTNEQYF | TRBV6-8 | NA | TRBJ2-7 | TRBD2